This entry lists 10 T cell receptor beta chains sequenced from one sample in a study of response to subunit inactivated influenza vaccine. MiXCR was run by TCRdb on the RT-PCR reads, yielding one entry per CDR3 protein. This sample has over 450,000 distinct CDR3 sequences, with roughly 13% found just once. Source: PBMCs from blood, taken 45 days after vaccination. These receptors all come from a man between 50 and 59 years old who received an inactivated influenza vaccine.

The rearrangement uses TRBV24-1 and TRBJ2-1; 7 nucleotides agree with TRBD2. Germline V lookup: CDR1 KGHDR, CDR2 SFDVKD. CDR3 size: 17 residues. V shed 3 bases and J 0 bases; nucleotides not matched to a gene: 7. CDR3 DNA sequence: TGTGCCACCAGTGATATCCAAGCGGGGTTCTCCTACAATGAGCAGTTCTTC. It encodes CATSDIQAGFSYNEQFF.

This clonotype has only a few counts. DNA for the CDR3: TGCAGTGCTTCCTTAGCGGGACAGTCCTACAATGAGCAGTTCTTC. It is translated as CSASLAGQSYNEQFF. This sequence joins TRBV20-1 and TRBJ2-1, with D tentatively TRBD2 (8 bases). This CDR3 is 15 amino acids long. Trimming removed 5 bases from V and 1 base from J, with 15 bases in between. Germline assignment: CDR1 DFQATT and CDR2 SNEGSKA (reference sequence).

This clonotype has more than one count but fewer than ten. This chain connects TRBV11-2 to TRBJ1-1; no firm D call. The germline V and J ends were trimmed by 3 bases and 13 bases, with 12 bases remaining between them. CDR1 SGHAT and CDR2 FQNNGV come from the germline V gene. This CDR3 is built from 11 residues. CDR3: CASSLGPAVFF. CDR3 bases: TGTGCCAGCAGCTTGGGCCCGGCTGTTTTCTTT.

This clonotype turned up a few times. V and J are TRBV28 and TRBJ2-7; 8 nucleotides align to TRBD1. The CDR3 consists of 14 residues. The junction had 6 bases not matched to a gene; V was cut back by 5 bases and J by 3 bases. From germline, CDR1 is MDHEN and CDR2 SYDVKM. In DNA form, the CDR3 reads TGTGCCAGCAGTGAGACAGGGGCCAACTACGAGCAGTACTTC. As protein: CASSETGANYEQYF.

This clonotype has only a few counts. The CDR3 here is CSARVADLFQETQYF. DNA of the CDR3: TGCAGTGCTAGAGTCGCGGACTTGTTCCAAGAGACCCAGTACTTC. This sequence joins TRBV20-1 and TRBJ2-5; possible D gene TRBD2, 5 bases. The germline V and J ends were trimmed by 1 base and 1 base, with 13 bases remaining between them. This CDR3 spans 15 amino acids. In germline, CDR1 is DFQATT, CDR2 SNEGSKA (reference sequence).

This clonotype came up many times. The rearrangement links TRBV6-5 to TRBJ2-1, with D perhaps assigned TRBD1 or TRBD2 (5 bases each). V was shortened by 10 bases and J by 7 bases, with 14 bases between the two germline ends. This CDR3 contains 12 residues. From germline, CDR1 is MNHEY and CDR2 SVGAGI. CDR3 in amino acids: CATTYGGNEQFF. CDR3 bases: TGTGCCACCACATATGGGGGAAATGAGCAGTTCTTC.

This chain joins TRBV5-6 and TRBJ2-5; D gene unclear. This CDR3 spans 13 amino acids. Trimming shortened V by 8 bases and J by 1 base, and 12 bases separated the two germline ends. Germline lookup yields CDR1 SGHDT and CDR2 YYEEEE. The CDR3 region has the DNA TGTGCCAGGGGCCGGCAGCTCCAAGAGACCCAGTACTTC. This gives the protein CARGRQLQETQYF.

The chain is built from TRBV24-1 and TRBJ2-6; D ambiguous. The CDR3 covers 15 residues. In germline, CDR1 is KGHDR, CDR2 SFDVKD. Deletions cut 3 bases from V and 0 bases from J, with 5 bases between. DNA for the CDR3: TGTGCCACCAGTGATCCGGGCTCTGGGGCCAACGTCCTGACTTTC. Amino acids: CATSDPGSGANVLTF.

On this clonotype itself: It may be a read error: a sequence one base away is much more abundant. The chain links TRBV20-1 to TRBJ2-4, with D perhaps TRBD1 or TRBD2 (6 bases each). The CDR3 is 14 residues long. The germline V and J ends were trimmed by 6 bases and 6 bases, with 18 bases remaining between them. Germline-derived CDR1 and CDR2 are DFQATT and SNEGSKA (reference sequence). CDR3 loop: CSAKPYRDLNIQYF. In DNA, the CDR3 is TGCAGTGCGAAGCCGTACAGGGACTTAAACATTCAGTACTTC.

In its sample, this clonotype was seen many times. The J gene is TRBJ1-1, the V gene TRBV5-1, with 8 bases that match TRBD1. Germline CDR1 SGHRS, CDR2 YFSETQ. V shed 3 bases and J 3 bases; nucleotides not matched to a gene: 4. The CDR3 length is 14 residues. The chain's CDR3 is CASSWTGPYTEAFF. In DNA form, the CDR3 reads TGCGCCAGCAGCTGGACAGGGCCCTACACTGAAGCTTTCTTT.